Given below is one TCR beta chain in context. Its antigen is still unknown. This specimen comes from a study of T cells in localized non-small cell lung cancer. Findings and limits, study-wide: The study sequenced only one region of the tumor. As a result, intratumor heterogeneity could not be excluded and remains possible. Turning up in adjacent lung were a median 57 of the top 100 tumor clones. Clonality of T cells reached its maximum in uninvolved adjacent lung, surpassing tumor.

Clones were sequenced by immunoSEQ multiplex PCR, and TCRdb holds only the in-frame ones, with some missing. The data contain 70,000 to 100,000 clones, around 84% of them singletons. Germline V gene data show CDR1 as LNHDA and CDR2 as SQIVND (reference sequence). V lost 5 bases to trimming and J lost 1 base, with 15 bases between them. This CDR3 spans 15 amino acids. Sequencing was performed on peripheral blood, taken before any cancer treatment. This receptor was identified in a female donor aged 60 or older with stage I lung adenocarcinoma. The chain joins TRBV19 to TRBJ2-7; D ambiguous. CDR3 DNA sequence: TGTGCCAGTAGTCCGACTCTCAACCCTTCCTACGAGCAGTACTTC. Amino acid sequence: CASSPTLNPSYEQYF.